These 28 T cell receptor beta chains originate from one sample sequenced in a study of cytomegalovirus exposure and HLA in healthy donors. Amplification used 60 Vbeta primers and 13 Jbeta primers. Using immunoSEQ multiplex PCR, the repertoire was profiled, and TCRdb retains in-frame clones only, with some absent. The sample records under 300,000 clones, roughly 88% being singletons. Sequencing was carried out using PBMCs. Receptor source: a man in his forties in good health and CMV-seropositive.

The rearrangement uses TRBV7-6 and TRBJ1-5; D call uncertain. Germline CDR1 SGHVS, CDR2 FNYEAQ. Between the trimmed V and J ends, which lost 0 bases and 6 bases, there was a span of 6 bases. The CDR3 runs 13 residues. The CDR3 sequence: CASSLAVSQPQHF. CDR3 DNA sequence: TGTGCCAGCAGCTTAGCGGTCAGTCAGCCCCAGCATTTT.

V gene TRBV5-1 combines with J gene TRBJ2-5; TRBD2 aligns across 7 bases. Trimming took 4 bases from V and 5 from J; bases not matched to a gene: 11. The CDR3 has 15 residues. Germline CDR1 is SGHRS and CDR2 is YFSETQ. CDR3 sequence: CASSPVAGEYETQYF. CDR3 nucleotides: TGCGCCAGCAGCCCCGTGGCGGGAGAGTATGAGACCCAGTACTTC.

CDR3 protein: CAWKKGAGRGYGYTF. The DNA of the CDR3 is TGTGCCTGGAAAAAGGGGGCCGGTCGTGGCTATGGCTACACCTTC. The J gene is TRBJ1-2, the V gene TRBV30, with TRBD1 identical over 7 bases. This CDR3 is built from 15 residues. Germline trimming cut 4 bases from V and 4 bases from J; bases unmatched to any gene: 12. Germline loops: CDR1 GTSNPN, CDR2 SVGIG (reference sequence).

CDR3 residues: CASSLPLAGYTDTQYF. CDR3 nucleotides: TGCGCCAGCAGCCTCCCACTAGCGGGGTACACAGATACGCAGTATTTT. This chain joins TRBV5-1 and TRBJ2-3, with 10 bases matching TRBD2. The CDR3 is made up of 16 amino acids. The germline gives CDR1 SGHRS, CDR2 YFSETQ. J lost 2 bases, V lost 4 bases, and 7 bases had no gene match.

This clone has just a few counts. This chain joins TRBV27 and TRBJ2-7, with TRBD2 matching 12 bases. The germline V gene has CDR1 MNHEY and CDR2 SMNVEV (reference sequence). V was clipped by 4 bases and J by 4 bases; unmatched bases: 5. This CDR3 region has 15 residues. Written as DNA, the CDR3 is TGTGCCAGCAGTTCCCCGACTAGCGGGAGTTACGAGCAGTACTTC. Residues: CASSSPTSGSYEQYF.

The V gene is TRBV6-5, the J gene TRBJ2-2; 9 bases are shared with TRBD2. V shed 6 bases, J shed 1 base, and the junction held 3 bases outside the gene matches. The CDR3 is 15 residues long. The germline V gene has CDR1 MNHEY and CDR2 SVGAGI. CDR3 sequence: CASSRLAVNTGELFF. In nucleotides, the CDR3 is TGTGCCAGCAGCCGACTAGCGGTGAACACCGGGGAGCTGTTTTTT.

CDR3 in amino acids: CASRISGRAGDTQYF. The CDR3 bases are TGTGCCAGCAGAATTAGCGGGAGGGCCGGGGATACGCAGTATTTT. The chain employs TRBV6-6 and TRBJ2-3; 11 nucleotides align to TRBD2. Germline loops: CDR1 MNHNY, CDR2 SVGAGI (reference sequence). V dropped 6 bases and J dropped 6; count of bases not matched to a gene: 8. The CDR3 spans 15 residues.

The V call is TRBV7-8, the J call TRBJ2-3; D ambiguous. CDR3 length: 17 residues. Germline V gene sequence: CDR1 SGHVS, CDR2 FQNEAQ. Trimming cost V 2 bases and J 3 bases, with 18 bases left between them. CDR3 coding DNA: TGTGCCAGCAGCTTATACCCCGGTGTCACCGGGACAGATACGCAGTATTTT. Residues: CASSLYPGVTGTDTQYF. The full variable domain, with the rest looked up from reference TRBV7-8 and TRBJ2-3, is GAGVSQSPRYKVAKRGQDVALRCDPISGHVSLFWYQQALGQGPEFLTYFQNEAQLDKSGLPSDRFFAERPEGSVSTLKIQRTQQEDSAVYLCASSLYPGVTGTDTQYFGPGTRLTVL.

The V gene is TRBV28, the J gene TRBJ1-1; maybe TRBD1 (5 bases). This CDR3 comprises 16 residues. The germline gives CDR1 MDHEN, CDR2 SYDVKM. Trimming cost V 4 bases and J 1 base, with 16 bases left between them. CDR3 region: CASSWTRGGANTEAFF. The DNA of the CDR3 is TGTGCCAGCAGTTGGACTCGCGGGGGAGCGAACACTGAAGCTTTCTTT.

V and J are TRBV19 and TRBJ2-7; 12 positions agree with TRBD2. CDR3 length: 15 amino acids. The junction had 9 bases not matched to a gene; V was cut back by 5 bases and J by 7 bases. Germline V gene lookup returns CDR1 LNHDA and CDR2 SQIVND (reference sequence). The chain's CDR3 is CASSLGLAGLGEQYF. DNA of the CDR3: TGTGCCAGTAGTCTCGGACTAGCGGGACTTGGGGAGCAGTACTTC.

This clone was recorded many times. This rearrangement joins TRBV4-1 to TRBJ1-1; possible D gene TRBD1, 6 bases. CDR1 and CDR2 from the germline V gene are MGHRA and YSYEKL. Trimming cost V 6 bases and J 1 base, with 18 bases left between them. This CDR3 has 16 amino acids. The chain's CDR3 is CASRQLGQTKNTEAFF. As DNA, the CDR3 is TGCGCCAGCAGGCAATTAGGACAGACAAAGAACACTGAAGCTTTCTTT.

This clone has only one observation. The J gene is TRBJ2-3, the V gene TRBV9, with 7 bases identical to TRBD2. J gave up 0 bases and V 3 bases, and 4 bases lay outside the gene matches. The length of the CDR3 is 15 residues. The germline gives CDR1 SGDLS, CDR2 YYNGEE. CDR3 region: CASSAGGLSTDTQYF. The CDR3 DNA follows: TGTGCCAGCAGCGCGGGGGGACTAAGCACAGATACGCAGTATTTT.

V usage is TRBV6-5 and J usage is TRBJ2-4; 9 bases align to TRBD1. After removal of 4 bases from V and 7 bases from J, the junction contained 8 bases not matched to a gene. The CDR3 length is 15 residues. The V gene's germline CDR1 is MNHEY and CDR2 SVGAGI. CDR3 sequence reads: CASSFDRGFVNIQYF. Here the CDR3 DNA reads TGTGCCAGCAGTTTCGACAGGGGGTTTGTCAACATTCAGTACTTC.

The chain joins TRBV11-2 to TRBJ2-6; no reliable D call. CDR1 and CDR2 (germline): SGHAT, FQNNGV. Trimming left V 4 bases short and J 3 bases short, with 7 bases between. This CDR3 has 14 residues. The CDR3: CASSSRLGANVLTF. For the CDR3, the DNA is TGTGCCAGCAGCTCTCGACTTGGGGCCAACGTCCTGACTTTC.

The rearrangement uses TRBV6-4 and TRBJ2-3; 8 bases align to TRBD1. After removal of 6 bases from V and 5 bases from J, the junction contained 4 bases not matched to a gene. The CDR3 consists of 13 residues. The germline V gene has CDR1 MRHNA and CDR2 SNTAGT. Here the CDR3 DNA reads TGTGCCAGCAGAGAACAGGGGGGAGATACGCAGTATTTT. As protein: CASREQGGDTQYF.

This rearrangement joins TRBV4-3 to TRBJ2-1; no definite D call. In germline, CDR1 is LGHNA, CDR2 YSLEER. The CDR3 is 16 residues long. The V end was cut by 0 bases, the J end by 9 bases, with 18 bases between. The CDR3 reads CASSQDWAPSIFEQFF. The DNA for the CDR3 is TGCGCCAGCAGCCAAGATTGGGCCCCGTCGATATTTGAGCAGTTCTTC.

The genes are TRBV5-6 and TRBJ2-5; TRBD2 aligns across 10 bases. Germline V gives CDR1 SGHDT, CDR2 YYEEEE. CDR3 length: 13 residues. Unmatched junction bases numbered 6, after V lost 0 bases and J lost 13 bases. The chain's CDR3 is CASSLGTSGPLYF. The CDR3, as DNA: TGTGCCAGCAGCTTGGGGACTAGCGGTCCTCTGTACTTC.

The V gene is TRBV27, the J gene TRBJ2-2; 9 bases map to TRBD2. The CDR3 runs to 14 residues. V dropped 8 bases and J dropped 5; count of bases not matched to a gene: 6. Germline V gives CDR1 MNHEY, CDR2 SMNVEV (reference sequence). CDR3 nucleotide sequence: TGTGCCAGCTGGCGGGAGGGCCGTACCGGGGAGCTGTTTTTT. This codes for CASWREGRTGELFF.

The rearrangement joins TRBV11-3 to TRBJ2-7; a possible D gene is TRBD2 (5 bases). CDR3 length equals 14 residues. Trimming left V 1 base short and J 7 bases short, with 14 bases between. CDR1 SGHNT and CDR2 YENEEA come from the germline V gene. The CDR3 here is CASSLVVDLGEQYF. The DNA for the CDR3 is TGTGCCAGCAGCTTAGTCGTGGACTTGGGGGAGCAGTACTTC.

This clone appeared once. The gene calls are TRBV5-6 and TRBJ2-5; 8 bases fit TRBD1. The CDR3 totals 16 residues. Germline V gene lookup returns CDR1 SGHDT and CDR2 YYEEEE. The V segment lost 0 bases and the J segment 5 bases; nucleotides outside the gene matches: 9. CDR3 in amino acids: CASSLAAAGGLETQYF. The CDR3 DNA reads TGTGCCAGCAGCTTGGCGGCGGCAGGGGGCTTGGAGACCCAGTACTTC. Full variable domain (rest looked up from reference TRBV5-6 and TRBJ2-5): DAGVTQSPTHLIKTRGQQVTLRCSPKSGHDTVSWYQQALGQGPQFIFQYYEEEERQRGNFPDRFSGHQFPNYSSELNVNALLLGDSALYLCASSLAAAGGLETQYFGPGTRLLVL.

This sequence joins TRBV5-6 and TRBJ2-2; 7 bases align to TRBD1. The CDR3 is 15 residues long. Trimming at V came to 4 bases and at J to 1 base, leaving 4 bases not matched to a gene. Germline lookup yields CDR1 SGHDT and CDR2 YYEEEE. The CDR3 DNA reads as TGTGCCAGCAGCGCATGGGACAGGAACACCGGGGAGCTGTTTTTT. Amino acids: CASSAWDRNTGELFF.

V usage is TRBV2 and J usage is TRBJ2-5, with 7 nucleotides matching TRBD2. V gave up 8 bases and J gave up 2 bases; unmatched junction bases: 5. Germline loops: CDR1 SNHLY, CDR2 FYNNEI. The length of the CDR3 is 13 residues. The CDR3 spells CASLGGGQETQYF. The CDR3 DNA is TGTGCCAGCCTGGGGGGAGGGCAAGAGACCCAGTACTTC.

The chain links TRBV5-1 to TRBJ2-7, with 9 nucleotides matching TRBD1. This CDR3 is 15 amino acids long. CDR1 and CDR2 (germline): SGHRS, YFSETQ. With V trimmed by 2 bases and J by 6 bases, 9 bases remained unmatched. Here the CDR3 DNA reads TGCGCCAGCAGCTTAATCCGGGACAGGGAGGGCGAGCAGTACTTC. Translated, it gives CASSLIRDREGEQYF.

In the case of this clone: The junction and the germline gene differ at one end; a read error may be behind it. The V gene is TRBV7-9, the J gene TRBJ1-1; D gene ambiguous. Germline V lookup: CDR1 SEHNR, CDR2 FQNEAQ (reference sequence). This CDR3 region has 15 residues. The CDR3, as DNA: TGTTCCAGCAGCTTTTACTCTCCGGGGTCCCCTGAAGCTTTCTTT. It codes for CSSSFYSPGSPEAFF. The variable domain in full, with the rest retrieved from reference TRBV7-9 and TRBJ1-1, is DTGVSQNPRHKITKRGQNVTFRCDPISEHNRLYWYRQTLGQGPEFLTYFQNEAQLEKSRLLSDRFSAERPKGSFSTLEIQRTEQGDSAMYLCSSSFYSPGSPEAFFGQGTRLTVV.

This sequence joins TRBV5-6 and TRBJ2-6; the match to TRBD2 covers 7 bases. In germline, CDR1 is SGHDT, CDR2 YYEEEE. CDR3 size: 18 residues. V shed 2 bases and J 4 bases; nucleotides not matched to a gene: 12. The CDR3 DNA reads TGTGCCAGCAGCTTTCGGACGGGGGGATTAATGGGGGCCAACGTCCTGACTTTC. This gives the protein CASSFRTGGLMGANVLTF. The full variable domain, with the rest looked up from reference TRBV5-6 and TRBJ2-6, is DAGVTQSPTHLIKTRGQQVTLRCSPKSGHDTVSWYQQALGQGPQFIFQYYEEEERQRGNFPDRFSGHQFPNYSSELNVNALLLGDSALYLCASSFRTGGLMGANVLTFGAGSRLTVL.

CDR3 in DNA: TGTGCCAGCAGTTTGGAGTTGGTTGGTCGTCAGCCCCAGCATTTT. Amino acid sequence: CASSLELVGRQPQHF. This sequence joins TRBV28 and TRBJ1-5; D is uncertain. Germline assignment: CDR1 MDHEN and CDR2 SYDVKM. The CDR3 totals 15 residues. Trimming shortened V by 3 bases and J by 6 bases, and 15 bases separated the two germline ends.

The chain uses TRBV4-2 and TRBJ2-7; 8 bases align to TRBD2. The V segment lost 1 base and the J segment 2 bases; nucleotides outside the gene matches: 7. The CDR3 totals 16 residues. Looked up from germline, CDR1 is LGHNA and CDR2 is YNFKEQ. CDR3 coding DNA: TGTGCCAGCAGCCAAGGGGGCCAGCGGGGGACCTACGAGCAGTACTTC. Translation gives CASSQGGQRGTYEQYF.

The chain uses TRBV9 and TRBJ2-5, with 7 nucleotides matching TRBD1. CDR1 is SGDLS and CDR2 is YYNGEE in the germline V gene. The CDR3 sequence is 16 residues long. V lost 2 bases, J lost 3 bases, and 10 bases stayed unmatched. CDR3 residues: CASSVGPVDREETQYF. The CDR3 nucleotides are TGTGCCAGCAGCGTGGGCCCCGTCGACAGGGAAGAGACCCAGTACTTC.